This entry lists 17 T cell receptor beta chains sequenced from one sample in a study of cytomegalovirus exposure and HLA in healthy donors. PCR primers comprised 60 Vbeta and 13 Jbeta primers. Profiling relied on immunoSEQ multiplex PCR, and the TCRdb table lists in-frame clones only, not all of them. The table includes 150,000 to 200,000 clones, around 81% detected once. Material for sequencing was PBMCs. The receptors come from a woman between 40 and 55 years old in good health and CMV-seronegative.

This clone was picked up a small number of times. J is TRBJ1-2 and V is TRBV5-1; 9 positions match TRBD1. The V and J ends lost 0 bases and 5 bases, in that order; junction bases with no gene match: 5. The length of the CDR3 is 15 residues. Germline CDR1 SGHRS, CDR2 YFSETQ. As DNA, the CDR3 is TGCGCCAGCAGCTTGGAACAGGGGGCGCTTTATGGCTACACCTTC. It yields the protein CASSLEQGALYGYTF.

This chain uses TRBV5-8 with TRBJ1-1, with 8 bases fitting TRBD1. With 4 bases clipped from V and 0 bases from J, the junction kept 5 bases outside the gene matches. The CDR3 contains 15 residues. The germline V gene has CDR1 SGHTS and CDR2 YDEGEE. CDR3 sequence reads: CASSPGQGLNTEAFF. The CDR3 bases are TGTGCCAGCAGCCCTGGACAGGGATTGAACACTGAAGCTTTCTTT. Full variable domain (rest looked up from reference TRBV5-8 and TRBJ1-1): EAGVTQSPTHLIKTRGQQATLRCSPISGHTSVYWYQQALGLGLQFLLWYDEGEERNRGNFPPRFSGRQFPNYSSELNVNALELEDSALYLCASSPGQGLNTEAFFGQGTRLTVV.

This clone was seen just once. CDR3 sequence reads: CASSLLQMNTEAFF. Written as DNA, the CDR3 is TGCGCCAGCAGCTTGCTACAGATGAACACTGAAGCTTTCTTT. This chain joins TRBV5-1 and TRBJ1-1; D is undetermined. The V end was cut by 1 base, the J end by 0 bases, with 7 bases between. The CDR3 contains 14 residues. The germline CDR1 and CDR2 sequences are SGHRS and YFSETQ.

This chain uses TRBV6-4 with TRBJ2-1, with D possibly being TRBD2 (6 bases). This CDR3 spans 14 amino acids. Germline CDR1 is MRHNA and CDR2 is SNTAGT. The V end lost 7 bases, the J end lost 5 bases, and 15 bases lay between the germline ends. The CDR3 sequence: CASKEGWTDNEQFF. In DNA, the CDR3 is TGTGCCAGCAAGGAGGGATGGACCGACAATGAGCAGTTCTTC.

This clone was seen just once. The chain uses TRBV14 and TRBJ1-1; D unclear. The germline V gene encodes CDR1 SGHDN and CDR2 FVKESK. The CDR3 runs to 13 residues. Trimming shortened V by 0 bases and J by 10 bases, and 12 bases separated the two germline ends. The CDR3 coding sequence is TGTGCCAGCAGCCAAGAATCCCGGACTAGAGCTTTCTTT. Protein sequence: CASSQESRTRAFF.

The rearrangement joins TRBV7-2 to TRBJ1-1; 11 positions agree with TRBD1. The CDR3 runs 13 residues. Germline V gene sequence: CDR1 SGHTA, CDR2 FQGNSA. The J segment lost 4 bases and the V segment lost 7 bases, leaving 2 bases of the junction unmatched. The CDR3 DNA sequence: TGTGCCAGCACCGGGACAGGGGGCACTGAAGCTTTCTTT. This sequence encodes CASTGTGGTEAFF.

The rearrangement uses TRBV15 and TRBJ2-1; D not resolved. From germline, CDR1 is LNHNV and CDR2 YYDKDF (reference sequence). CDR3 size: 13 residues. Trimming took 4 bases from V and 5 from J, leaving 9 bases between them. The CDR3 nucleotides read TGTGCCACCAGCAAAACGGGTCACAATGAGCAGTTCTTC. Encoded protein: CATSKTGHNEQFF.

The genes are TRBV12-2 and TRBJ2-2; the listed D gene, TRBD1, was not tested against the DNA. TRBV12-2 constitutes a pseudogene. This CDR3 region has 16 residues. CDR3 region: CASRLARQVSNGELFF. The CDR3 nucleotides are TGTGCAAGTCGCTTAGCGCGACAGGTTTCGAACGGGGAGCTGTTTTTT.

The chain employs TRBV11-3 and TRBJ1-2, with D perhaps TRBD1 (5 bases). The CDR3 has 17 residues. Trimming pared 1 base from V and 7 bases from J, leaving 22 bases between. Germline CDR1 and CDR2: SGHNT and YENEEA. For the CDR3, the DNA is TGTGCCAGCAGCTTAGGTCCTTTGGAAGGGGATCGGTTTGGCTACACCTTC. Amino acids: CASSLGPLEGDRFGYTF.

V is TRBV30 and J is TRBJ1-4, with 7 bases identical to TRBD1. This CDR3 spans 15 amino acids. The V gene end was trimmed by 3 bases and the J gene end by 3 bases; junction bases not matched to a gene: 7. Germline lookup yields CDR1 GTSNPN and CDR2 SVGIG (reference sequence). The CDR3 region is CAWSARTGANEKLFF. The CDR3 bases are TGTGCCTGGAGCGCCAGGACAGGAGCTAATGAAAAACTGTTTTTT.

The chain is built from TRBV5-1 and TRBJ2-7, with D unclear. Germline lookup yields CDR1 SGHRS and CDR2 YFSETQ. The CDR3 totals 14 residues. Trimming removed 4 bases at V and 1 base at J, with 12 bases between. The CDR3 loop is CASSEPLGSYEQYF. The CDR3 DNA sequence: TGCGCCAGCAGCGAACCTCTCGGGTCCTACGAGCAGTACTTC. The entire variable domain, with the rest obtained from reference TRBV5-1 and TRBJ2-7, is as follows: KAGVTQTPRYLIKTRGQQVTLSCSPISGHRSVSWYQQTPGQGLQFLFEYFSETQRNKGNFPGRFSGRQFSNSRSEMNVSTLELGDSALYLCASSEPLGSYEQYFGPGTRLTVT.

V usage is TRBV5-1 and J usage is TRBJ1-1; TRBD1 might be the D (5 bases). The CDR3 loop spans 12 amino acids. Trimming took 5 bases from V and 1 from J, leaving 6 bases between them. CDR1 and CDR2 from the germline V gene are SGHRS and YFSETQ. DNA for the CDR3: TGCGCCAGCAGGCAGGGGAACACTGAAGCTTTCTTT. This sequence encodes CASRQGNTEAFF.

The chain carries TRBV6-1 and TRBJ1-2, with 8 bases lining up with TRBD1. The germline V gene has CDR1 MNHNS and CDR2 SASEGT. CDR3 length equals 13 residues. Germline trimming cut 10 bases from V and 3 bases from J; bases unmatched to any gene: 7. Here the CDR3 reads CATRGQVDYGYTF. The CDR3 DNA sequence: TGTGCCACCAGGGGACAGGTGGACTATGGCTACACCTTC.

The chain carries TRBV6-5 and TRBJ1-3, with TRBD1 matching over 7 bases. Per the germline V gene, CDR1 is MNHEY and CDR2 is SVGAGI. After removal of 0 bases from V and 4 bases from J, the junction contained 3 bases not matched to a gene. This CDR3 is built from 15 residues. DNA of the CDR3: TGTGCCAGCAGTTACTCAGGGGGCCGAGGAAACACCATATATTTT. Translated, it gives CASSYSGGRGNTIYF.

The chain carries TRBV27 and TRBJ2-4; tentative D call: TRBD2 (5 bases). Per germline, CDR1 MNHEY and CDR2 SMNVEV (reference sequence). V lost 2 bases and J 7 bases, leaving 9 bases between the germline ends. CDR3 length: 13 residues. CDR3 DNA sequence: TGTGCCAGCAGTTTAGCGGGCGTGAACATTCAGTACTTC. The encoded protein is CASSLAGVNIQYF.

CDR3 in DNA: TGTGCCTGGAGTTACAGTCGGGGCACCGGGGAGCTGTTTTTT. Amino acids: CAWSYSRGTGELFF. This rearrangement joins TRBV30 to TRBJ2-2; D may be TRBD2 (5 bases). The V end lost 2 bases, the J end lost 4 bases, and 11 bases lay between the germline ends. This CDR3 region has 14 residues. Germline V lookup: CDR1 GTSNPN, CDR2 SVGIG (reference sequence).

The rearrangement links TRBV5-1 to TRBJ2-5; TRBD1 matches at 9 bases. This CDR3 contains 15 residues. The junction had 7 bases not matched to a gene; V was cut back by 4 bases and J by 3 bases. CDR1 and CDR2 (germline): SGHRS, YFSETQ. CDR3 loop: CASSPWGQGEETQYF. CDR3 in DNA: TGCGCCAGCAGCCCTTGGGGACAGGGAGAAGAGACCCAGTACTTC.